This passage covers 30 T cell receptor beta chains from one sample sequenced in a study of human CD8 memory T cell subsets. UMI-labeled 5' RACE was used to make TCR beta libraries. TCRdb reprocessed the 5' RACE reads and stores each CDR3 protein as one record, lacking DNA. The sample's table shows roughly 10,000 distinct CDR3 sequences. The sequenced material came from CD8+ T cells from PBMCs. The receptor set was obtained from a human donor in good health.

Frequency places this clonotype as medium-sized. The J gene is TRBJ1-3, the V gene TRBV12-3 or TRBV12-4. The CDR3 extends over 14 amino acids. The CDR3 sequence is CASSLQGSGNTIYF.

The J gene is TRBJ2-3, the V gene TRBV6-5; TCRdb gives TRBD1 as the D gene, but with no DNA this cannot be confirmed. Germline CDR1 reads MNHEY; CDR2 reads SVGAGI. The CDR3 loop spans 14 amino acids. The CDR3 is CASSTPDRTDTQYF.

The gene calls are TRBV20-1 and TRBJ2-7. The CDR3 is 14 amino acids. Germline V gene sequence: CDR1 DFQATT, CDR2 SNEGSKA (reference sequence). The CDR3 reads CSAREAGVFYEQYF.

The J gene is TRBJ2-3, the V gene TRBV3-1. Germline loops: CDR1 LGHDT, CDR2 YNNKEL (reference sequence). This CDR3 comprises 17 residues. The CDR3 protein is CASSQDRVSIGTDTQYF.

The chain recombines TRBV14 with TRBJ2-7; TCRdb's assignment of TRBD2 cannot be checked, as there is no DNA. The CDR3 sequence is 13 residues long. Germline assignment: CDR1 SGHDN and CDR2 FVKESK. The CDR3 loop is CASSRGTNYEQYF.

The chain employs TRBV4-1 and TRBJ2-1; TCRdb indicates TRBD1, and absent DNA this call remains unverified. Germline values: CDR1 MGHRA, CDR2 YSYEKL. The CDR3 covers 12 residues. CDR3 in amino acids: CASSHPRGEQFF.

The CDR3 here is CASSSDRGNYEQYF. V usage is TRBV13 and J usage is TRBJ2-7; TCRdb lists TRBD1, though no DNA is available to test this call. The CDR3 is made up of 14 amino acids. Germline V gene sequence: CDR1 PRHDT, CDR2 FYEKMQ (reference sequence). Based on the CDR3 plus reference TRBV13 and TRBJ2-7, the full variable domain is AAGVIQSPRHLIKEKRETATLKCYPIPRHDTVYWYQQGPGQDPQFLISFYEKMQSDKGSIPDRFSAQQFSDYHSELNMSSLELGDSALYFCASSSDRGNYEQYFGPGTRLTVT.

The gene calls are TRBV15 and TRBJ1-5. The CDR3 is 13 amino acids. CDR1 is LNHNV and CDR2 is YYDKDF in the germline V gene (reference sequence). CDR3 sequence reads: CATRGPAGQPQHF. The full variable domain, completed using reference TRBV15 and TRBJ1-5, is DAMVIQNPRYQVTQFGKPVTLSCSQTLNHNVMYWYQQKSSQAPKLLFHYYDKDFNNEADTPDNFQSRRPNTSFCFLDIRSPGLGDTAMYLCATRGPAGQPQHFGDGTRLSIL.

The chain couples TRBV29-1 to TRBJ2-3; checking the TCRdb D call of TRBD2 is not possible without DNA. Germline CDR1 and CDR2: SQVTM and ANQGSEA. The CDR3 is made up of 14 amino acids. The CDR3 protein is CSVYPPEESDTQYF.

By frequency, this clonotype registers medium-sized (0.01 to 0.1%). The chain has TRBV5-4 and TRBJ2-5; TCRdb's D gene call, TRBD2, goes unchecked for lack of DNA. This CDR3 is built from 14 residues. In germline, CDR1 is SGHNT, CDR2 YYREEE (reference sequence). The CDR3 region is CASSTGLDGETQYF.

The gene calls are TRBV2 and TRBJ2-1. From germline, CDR1 is SNHLY and CDR2 FYNNEI. CDR3 length equals 13 residues. The CDR3 loop reads CASSEGFGDEQFF.

The gene calls are TRBV15 and TRBJ2-1; no DNA is available, so the TRBD1 call from TCRdb remains unchecked. This CDR3 spans 18 amino acids. Germline CDR1 is LNHNV and CDR2 is YYDKDF (reference sequence). This chain's CDR3 is CATSREGAGVGTDNEQFF.

This chain uses TRBV6-5 with TRBJ2-1; TCRdb reports TRBD2, a call that lacks DNA to check it against. The CDR3 has 14 residues. Germline values: CDR1 MNHEY, CDR2 SVGAGI. The CDR3 sequence: CASSYFREYNEQFF.

This clonotype registers medium-sized by frequency. This chain joins TRBV19 and TRBJ1-1. Germline-derived CDR1 and CDR2 are LNHDA and SQIVND (reference sequence). This CDR3 has 15 amino acids. The CDR3: CASSLRGEGRPEAFF.

This clonotype ranks as medium-sized in terms of frequency. The rearrangement joins TRBV29-1 to TRBJ1-4; there is no DNA to check the TCRdb D call of TRBD1. The germline V gene has CDR1 SQVTM and CDR2 ANQGSEA. The CDR3 runs to 16 residues. CDR3 sequence reads: CSVEEDSGRSNEKLFF.

The chain uses TRBV7-6 and TRBJ2-7; TCRdb reports TRBD1, a call that lacks DNA to check it against. The CDR3 spans 15 residues. CDR1 is SGHVS, CDR2 FNYEAQ, per germline. CDR3 protein: CASSPRGGRTYEQYF.

CDR3 sequence: CASSYHREDTEAFF. V usage is TRBV5-1 and J usage is TRBJ1-1; TCRdb's assignment of TRBD1 cannot be checked, as there is no DNA. This CDR3 has 14 amino acids. Germline-derived CDR1 and CDR2 are SGHRS and YFSETQ.

The chain uses TRBV20-1 and TRBJ1-1. The CDR3 loop spans 14 amino acids. CDR1 and CDR2 (germline): DFQATT, SNEGSKA (reference sequence). The CDR3: CSARDPGTRTEAFF.

The chain has TRBV11-2 and TRBJ1-1. The CDR3 is 15 amino acids. Germline CDR1 is SGHAT and CDR2 is FQNNGV. This CDR3 is CASSLVYPQNTEAFF.

V and J are TRBV5-6 and TRBJ2-7; TCRdb returns TRBD1, unconfirmable since there is no DNA. CDR1 is SGHDT and CDR2 is YYEEEE in the germline V gene. The CDR3 has 13 amino acids. CDR3 sequence: CASSEGQNYEQYF.

The CDR3 here is CASSQEWSMNTEAFF. The J gene is TRBJ1-1, the V gene TRBV4-1. This CDR3 comprises 15 residues. In germline, CDR1 is MGHRA, CDR2 YSYEKL.

The rearrangement links TRBV12-3 or TRBV12-4 to TRBJ2-3. CDR3 size: 14 residues. CDR3 protein: CASRFGIRTDTQYF.

The chain recombines TRBV7-3 with TRBJ2-1. The length of the CDR3 is 13 residues. Germline CDR1 is SGHTA and CDR2 is FQGTGA. The CDR3 reads CASRRDSYNEQFF.

This CDR3 reads CASSNWEEGTGELFF. The chain links TRBV19 to TRBJ2-2. Germline V gene sequence: CDR1 LNHDA, CDR2 SQIVND (reference sequence). This CDR3 has 15 amino acids.

The genes are TRBV7-8 and TRBJ2-5; the TCRdb D gene call, TRBD1, has no DNA to confirm it. The length of the CDR3 is 15 residues. Germline V CDR1 and CDR2: SGHVS, FQNEAQ. The CDR3 reads CASSSARGPGETQYF.

The J gene is TRBJ2-5, the V gene TRBV20-1; no DNA is available, so the TRBD1 call from TCRdb remains unchecked. CDR1 is DFQATT and CDR2 is SNEGSKA in the germline V gene (reference sequence). This CDR3 is 14 amino acids long. This CDR3 reads CSARAQGSRETQYF.

J is TRBJ2-1 and V is TRBV11-3. Germline CDR1 reads SGHNT; CDR2 reads YENEEA. This CDR3 spans 13 amino acids. This chain's CDR3 is CASSSRGDNEQFF.

The chain uses TRBV20-1 and TRBJ2-7; TCRdb gives TRBD1 as the D gene, but with no DNA this cannot be confirmed. The germline V gene has CDR1 DFQATT and CDR2 SNEGSKA (reference sequence). The CDR3 totals 11 residues. This CDR3 reads CSAQGGYEQYF.

The chain uses TRBV2 and TRBJ1-5; TCRdb names TRBD1, which stays unverified in the absence of DNA. Germline V CDR1 and CDR2: SNHLY, FYNNEI. This CDR3 comprises 16 residues. The CDR3: CASREPGQGGNQPQHF.

The chain links TRBV3-1 to TRBJ2-5; TCRdb names TRBD2, which stays unverified in the absence of DNA. The CDR3 consists of 19 residues. Germline lookup yields CDR1 LGHDT and CDR2 YNNKEL (reference sequence). The CDR3 protein is CASSQVGIRSGPREETQYF.